What follows is one TCR beta chain and its context. This specimen belongs to a study of blood T cell repertoires in COVID-19. Background on the study: Acute and convalescent COVID-19 specimens originated in the United States, Italy and Spain. Sources were T cells, B-cell-depleted T cells, or PBMCs; the material itself was cDNA or gDNA.

Trimming removed 2 bases at V and 6 bases at J, with 14 bases between. The CDR3 consists of 14 residues. Per germline, CDR1 MNHEY and CDR2 SVGEGT. In the original analysis: Estimation of nucleated cell counts was performed using reference gene primer amplification. Profiled with immunoSEQ multiplex PCR; TCRdb holds only in-frame clones, not every one. V, J and clone size derive from that table, while D and trimming were established from the DNA sequence. Among about 70,000 clones listed, around 87% were seen once. The specimen sequenced was peripheral blood. This sequence joins TRBV6-2 or TRBV6-3 and TRBJ2-7; D possibly corresponds to TRBD2 (5 bases). The receptor was derived from a human donor in a cohort sampled during active COVID-19. CDR3 loop: CASSYPSAAGEQYF. The CDR3, as DNA: TGTGCCAGCAGTTACCCATCAGCGGCCGGCGAGCAGTACTTC.